A single T cell receptor beta chain is shown here with its context. TCRdb keeps only in-frame clones here, not all; method: immunoSEQ multiplex PCR. This sample has around 80,000 clones, with 95% to 98% found just once. The CDR3 runs to 15 residues. V shed 5 bases and J 10 bases; nucleotides not matched to a gene: 10. Germline V gene data show CDR1 as MGHRA and CDR2 as YSYEKL. This record belongs to a study of technical replicates of blood from four donors. This rearrangement joins TRBV4-1 to TRBJ1-4; TRBD1 matches 10 bases. The sequence was obtained from a human donor in good health. Material for sequencing was T cells isolated from PBMCs. CDR3: CASSTPGTGDRKLFF. The DNA of the CDR3 is TGCGCCAGCAGCACGCCTGGGACAGGGGATAGAAAACTGTTTTTT.